The 5 T cell receptor beta chains below all came from one sample that was sequenced in a study of blood T cell repertoires in COVID-19. Method: immunoSEQ multiplex PCR; TCRdb's copy keeps in-frame clones and lacks some. The table records approximately 89,000 clones, 87% of them present only once. Sequencing used peripheral blood. Every receptor here comes from a man aged 65-85 years with acute or convalescent COVID-19.

The chain has TRBV27 and TRBJ1-1, with a possible D match to TRBD1 (5 bases). The CDR3 spans 13 residues. The V end lost 6 bases, the J end lost 4 bases, and 12 bases lay between the germline ends. Germline-derived CDR1 and CDR2 are MNHEY and SMNVEV (reference sequence). In DNA, the CDR3 is TGTGCCAGCAGGACCAGGGCTGGCACTGAAGCTTTCTTT. It translates to CASRTRAGTEAFF.

V usage is TRBV28 and J usage is TRBJ1-6; D unclear. V was pared by 4 bases and J by 9 bases, with 13 bases between. Germline V gene data show CDR1 as MDHEN and CDR2 as SYDVKM. CDR3 size: 14 residues. CDR3 region: CASSSEERVSPLHF. In DNA, the CDR3 is TGTGCCAGCAGTTCCGAGGAGCGGGTTTCACCCCTCCACTTT.

This rearrangement joins TRBV30 to TRBJ1-2; no definite D call. V lost 2 bases to trimming and J lost 4 bases, with 5 bases between them. CDR1 GTSNPN and CDR2 SVGIG come from the germline V gene (reference sequence). The CDR3 contains 11 residues. Here the CDR3 reads CAWSSFYGYTF. The CDR3 DNA sequence: TGTGCCTGGAGTTCCTTCTATGGCTACACCTTC.

In this sample, this clone turned up once. J is TRBJ1-2 and V is TRBV2; D perhaps matches TRBD1 (6 bases). This CDR3 is 14 amino acids long. V lost 4 bases and J 3 bases, leaving 12 bases between the germline ends. Germline V gives CDR1 SNHLY, CDR2 FYNNEI. The CDR3 sequence: CASSVGQSDYGYTF. The CDR3 DNA is TGTGCCAGCAGTGTTGGACAGAGCGACTATGGCTACACCTTC.

V is TRBV11-2 and J is TRBJ2-1, with 8 bases fitting TRBD2. This CDR3 spans 14 amino acids. CDR1 and CDR2 (germline): SGHAT, FQNNGV. V shed 1 base and J 9 bases; nucleotides not matched to a gene: 5. The chain's CDR3 is CASSLVFAGGEQFF. The CDR3 coding sequence is TGTGCCAGCAGCTTAGTGTTTGCGGGGGGTGAGCAGTTCTTC.